This T cell receptor (beta chain) was captured in a study of cytomegalovirus exposure and HLA in healthy donors. Study as a whole: An early release of data contained roughly 90 million unique TCRs, which came from HLA-typed donors.

A remark on this clone: Antigen: not known.

Primers: 60 Vbeta forward and 13 Jbeta reverse. Some clones are missing from TCRdb's copy, which holds only in-frame ones; the method was immunoSEQ multiplex PCR. The sample shows some 70,000 clones, 55% to 65% of them seen only once. The V and J ends lost 5 bases and 4 bases, in that order; junction bases with no gene match: 5. CDR1 is SEHNR, CDR2 FQNEAQ, per germline (reference sequence). The CDR3 sequence is 15 residues long. General study findings and limits: Earlier results showed most TCR beta V segments being productive about 87% or about 30% of the time. Sequencing likely generated an artifact that appeared as a cluster of highly shared sequence variants. V- and J-gene trimming in TCR beta was tied to a missense DCLRE1C variant by an analysis performed later.

The chain couples TRBV7-9 to TRBJ2-4; 10 bases are shared with TRBD1. What was sequenced was PBMCs. The TCR was taken from a woman between 45 and 65 years old in good health and CMV-seronegative. The CDR3 nucleotides are TGTGCCAGCAGCGAGGACAGGGGGGGAAAAAACATTCAGTACTTC. Its protein is CASSEDRGGKNIQYF.